The clone carrying this T cell receptor beta chain came up many times. Antigen: not known. This sample was taken from a study of spatial heterogeneity in lung cancer. Study-wide context: As counted in raw reads, each unique TCR and UMI combination appeared more than ten times on average. General observations from the study: Blood carried ubiquitous expanded tumor TCRs more at resection than follow-up.

A unique molecular identifier was carried by every single TCR cDNA molecule. TCRdb fed the 5' RACE reads into MiXCR, producing one record per CDR3 protein. The table includes 40,000 or so distinct CDR3 sequences, roughly 4.9% detected once. The trim removed 6 bases at V and 4 bases at J, leaving 8 bases unmatched. The CDR3 sequence is 15 residues long. Noted time point: sample taken at primary tumor resection. Whole RNA was taken from tumor, nontumor lung or frozen PBMC; it was then sequenced unsorted. This sequence joins TRBV12-3 or TRBV12-4 and TRBJ1-5, with 8 nucleotides matching TRBD1. The material was PBMCs, obtained at surgery. The clonotype was recovered from a female donor with early-stage non-small cell lung cancer. The CDR3 sequence: CASRDGQGWNQPQHF. CDR3 DNA: TGTGCCAGCAGAGACGGACAGGGCTGGAATCAGCCCCAGCATTTT.